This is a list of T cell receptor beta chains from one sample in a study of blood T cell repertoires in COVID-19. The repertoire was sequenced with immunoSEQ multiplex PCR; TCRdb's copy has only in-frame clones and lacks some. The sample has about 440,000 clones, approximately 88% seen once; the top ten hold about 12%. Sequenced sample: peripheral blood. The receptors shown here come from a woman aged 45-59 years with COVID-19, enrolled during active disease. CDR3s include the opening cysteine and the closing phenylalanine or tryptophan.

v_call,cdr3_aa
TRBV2,CASSSPLASTDTQYF
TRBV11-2,CASSPSLNEQFF
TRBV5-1,CASSSGTTRMATGELFF
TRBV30,CAWSVPHSVATNEKLFF
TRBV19,CASSIDYLVPNSNQPQHF
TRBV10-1,CASSDFEGTGNTIYF
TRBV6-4,CASPLGQGCNQPQHF
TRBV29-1,CSGGQGNYGYTF
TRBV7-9,CASSSASGGIWTYNEQFF
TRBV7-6,CASSSITGAGNTIYF
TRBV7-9,CASSLGLQIRAGDYGYTF
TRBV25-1,CASSEQGTMNTEAFF
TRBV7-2,CASTFGGPYEQYF
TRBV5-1,CASSLAVAAYNEQFF
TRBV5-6,CASSWGGLIAGELFF
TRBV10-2,CASSADGTGGNEQFF
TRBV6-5,CASTHQGRNTGEQYF
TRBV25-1,CASSTPSGAFF
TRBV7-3,CASSLGRGQGTNGYTF
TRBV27,CASSRGGRDEKLFF
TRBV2,CASSQSGGDTEAFF
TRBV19,CASSTGGETLWQYF
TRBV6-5,CASTGGQGASPLHF
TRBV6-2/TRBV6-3,CASSYFNNEQFF